Listed below are T cell receptor beta chains from one sample, sequenced in a study of vaccination effects on CD4 cells after COVID-19. Measured with immunoSEQ multiplex PCR; TCRdb has only the in-frame clones, and not every one. The sample shows about 24,000 clones, 60% to 85% of them seen only once. Antigens of these TCRs are unknown. The material sequenced was CD4+ T cells from PBMCs cultured with HCoV-NL63 spike peptides, taken after COVID-19 vaccination. All receptors come from a human donor who received a COVID-19 vaccine. The CDR3 runs from the conserved cysteine through the conserved F or W. D genes are given only for firm matches. Expanded clones are given a class, and other clones once, few, many or no size at all.

.,.,TRBJ2-1,TRBV6-1,CASSETQGPHNEQFF,TGTGCCAGCAGTGAAACGCAGGGTCCCCACAATGAGCAGTTCTTC
.,.,TRBJ1-3,TRBV5-4,CASSLQGSGNTIYF,TGTGCCAGCAGCCTACAGGGATCTGGAAACACCATATATTTT
.,.,TRBJ1-5,TRBV28,CASSFGVNQPQHF,TGTGCCAGCAGTTTTGGGGTCAATCAGCCCCAGCATTTT
few,TRBD1,TRBJ2-7,TRBV5-4,CASSQQGARVHEQYF,TGTGCCAGCAGCCAACAGGGGGCGCGGGTCCACGAGCAGTACTTC
.,.,TRBJ2-7,TRBV6-5,CASRRAGDINYEQYF,TGTGCCAGCAGAAGGGCCGGGGACATTAACTACGAGCAGTACTTC
.,.,TRBJ1-1,TRBV19,CASSTTSTMNTEAFF,TGTGCCAGTAGTACCACATCCACTATGAACACTGAAGCTTTCTTT
.,TRBD1,TRBJ2-7,TRBV14,CASSQDRGREQYF,TGTGCCAGCAGCCAAGACAGGGGGCGCGAGCAGTACTTC
.,.,TRBJ1-2,TRBV3-1/TRBV3-2,CASSQDRGGYTF,TGTGCCAGCAGCCAAGATCGGGGAGGCTACACCTTC
few,.,TRBJ1-2,TRBV5-6,CASSLVGDGYTF,TGTGCCAGCAGCTTGGTAGGGGATGGCTACACCTTC
.,TRBD1,TRBJ2-7,TRBV29-1,CSVRTGLGEQYF,TGCAGCGTTAGGACAGGTTTGGGGGAGCAGTACTTC
.,TRBD1,TRBJ2-7,TRBV5-7,CASSLGGTGLSSSYEQYF,TGTGCCAGCAGCTTGGGTGGGACAGGTCTTTCAAGCTCCTACGAGCAGTACTTC
few,.,TRBJ2-7,TRBV3-1/TRBV3-2,CASSQAVAALEQYF,TGTGCCAGCAGCCAAGCCGTGGCCGCCCTCGAGCAGTACTTC
.,TRBD2,TRBJ2-1,TRBV5-1,CASSPASGGRNEQFF,TGCGCCAGCAGCCCCGCTAGCGGGGGGAGAAATGAGCAGTTCTTC
few,.,TRBJ2-7,TRBV15,CATSRDLYVEQYF,TGTGCCACCAGCAGAGATCTCTATGTCGAGCAGTACTTC
.,.,TRBJ1-5,TRBV4-1,CASSQDLSGGNQPQHF,TGCGCCAGCAGCCAAGATCTATCGGGGGGCAATCAGCCCCAGCATTTT
.,.,TRBJ1-4,TRBV28,CASSRVATNEKLFF,TGTGCCAGCAGCAGGGTTGCAACTAATGAAAAACTGTTTTTT
once,.,TRBJ1-2,TRBV6-1,CASSESGGRYGYTF,TGTGCCAGCAGTGAATCCGGGGGGCGGTATGGCTACACCTTC
.,.,TRBJ1-1,TRBV3-1/TRBV3-2,CASSQARVNTEAFF,TGTGCCAGCAGCCAAGCTAGGGTGAACACTGAAGCTTTCTTT
.,.,TRBJ2-1,TRBV30,CAWSVGGKGGNEQFF,TGTGCCTGGAGTGTGGGAGGAAAGGGCGGTAATGAGCAGTTCTTC
.,TRBD2,TRBJ2-3,TRBV14,CASSQVMGLAGGGDTQYF,TGTGCCAGCAGCCAAGTAATGGGACTAGCGGGGGGGGGAGATACGCAGTATTTT
.,.,TRBJ2-7,TRBV6-5,CASLYRHPSYEQYF,TGTGCCAGTCTCTACAGGCACCCCTCCTACGAGCAGTACTTC
few,.,TRBJ1-1,TRBV5-6,CASSPDRDTEAFF,TGTGCCAGCAGCCCGGATAGGGACACTGAAGCTTTCTTT
.,TRBD2,TRBJ2-1,TRBV27,CASSFGTNSYNEQFF,TGTGCCAGCAGTTTCGGGACTAACTCCTACAATGAGCAGTTCTTC
few,.,TRBJ1-5,TRBV19,CASSVDSFNQPQHF,TGTGCCAGTAGTGTGGACAGTTTCAATCAGCCCCAGCATTTT
.,TRBD2,TRBJ2-7,TRBV7-8,CASSFGTGGLAGAYEQYF,TGTGCCAGCAGCTTCGGGACAGGGGGACTAGCGGGAGCCTACGAGCAGTACTTC
.,.,TRBJ2-7,TRBV11-1,CASSLANAGSFSYEQYF,TGTGCCAGCAGCTTAGCGAACGCCGGGAGCTTCTCCTACGAGCAGTACTTC
.,.,TRBJ2-2,TRBV6-4,CASSDEWGSNTGELFF,TGTGCCAGCAGTGACGAATGGGGCTCGAACACCGGGGAGCTGTTTTTT
.,TRBD2,TRBJ2-7,TRBV11-2,CASSLVAGGAGEQYF,TGTGCCAGCAGCTTAGTGGCGGGGGGCGCGGGCGAGCAGTACTTC
.,.,TRBJ1-5,TRBV30,CAWSVRGFGGNQPQHF,TGTGCCTGGAGTGTACGGGGGTTCGGGGGGAATCAGCCCCAGCATTTT
.,.,TRBJ2-1,TRBV5-1,CASSLVMATNEQFF,TGCGCCAGCAGCTTGGTTATGGCAACCAATGAGCAGTTCTTC
.,.,TRBJ1-1,TRBV12-3/TRBV12-4,CASSPPRGTAFF,TGTGCCAGCAGTCCGCCGCGAGGCACGGCTTTCTTT
.,TRBD2,TRBJ2-2,TRBV4-2,CASSQDWEAGGRGELFF,TGTGCCAGCAGCCAAGATTGGGAAGCGGGAGGGAGGGGGGAGCTGTTTTTT
once,TRBD2,TRBJ2-5,TRBV24-1,CATSDLLAGEETQYF,TGTGCCACCAGTGATTTGCTGGCGGGAGAGGAGACCCAGTACTTC
few,TRBD1,TRBJ1-2,TRBV6-5,CASRRPGQEFYGYTF,TGTGCCAGCAGACGTCCGGGACAGGAGTTCTATGGCTACACCTTC
.,TRBD1,TRBJ1-3,TRBV2,CASRRGLLSGNTIYF,TGTGCCAGCAGGAGGGGGCTTCTCTCTGGAAACACCATATATTTT
.,.,TRBJ2-1,TRBV6-6,CASTPRQSSYNEQFF,TGTGCCAGCACCCCAAGACAGAGCTCCTACAATGAGCAGTTCTTC
.,TRBD1,TRBJ1-1,TRBV27,CASSYGTGRNTEAFF,TGTGCCAGCAGTTACGGGACAGGGCGGAACACTGAAGCTTTCTTT
.,TRBD1,TRBJ1-5,TRBV28,CASSLPLGQGNQPQHF,TGTGCCAGCAGTTTACCACTCGGACAGGGGAATCAGCCCCAGCATTTT
once,.,TRBJ1-5,TRBV6-5,CASARAGINQPQHF,TGTGCCAGCGCCCGGGCTGGGATCAATCAGCCCCAGCATTTT
.,.,TRBJ1-4,TRBV19,CASSMGQWVGEKLFF,TGTGCCAGTAGTATGGGGCAATGGGTCGGTGAAAAACTGTTTTTT
.,.,TRBJ1-6,TRBV6-6,CASSADTIRTSPLHF,TGTGCCAGCAGTGCGGACACAATACGTACTTCACCCCTCCACTTT
.,TRBD1,TRBJ1-2,TRBV12-3/TRBV12-4,CASNIDRVGGYTF,TGTGCCAGCAACATCGACAGGGTGGGTGGCTACACCTTC
.,.,TRBJ1-1,TRBV10-3,CAIRPGSRNTEAFF,TGTGCCATCAGGCCCGGGAGCCGGAACACTGAAGCTTTCTTT
.,TRBD1,TRBJ1-1,TRBV5-1,CASSIWTGPNTEAFF,TGCGCCAGCAGCATCTGGACAGGCCCAAACACTGAAGCTTTCTTT
few,.,TRBJ1-5,TRBV28,CASRLLSLARNQPQHF,TGTGCCAGCAGACTCCTCTCTTTGGCCCGGAATCAGCCCCAGCATTTT
few,TRBD1,TRBJ2-7,TRBV7-2,CASSGRRDRGSYEQYF,TGTGCCAGCAGCGGACGCCGGGACAGGGGTTCCTACGAGCAGTACTTC
.,.,TRBJ2-1,TRBV18,CASSPDLFRVNEQFF,TGTGCCAGCTCACCGGATCTCTTCAGGGTGAATGAGCAGTTCTTC
few,.,TRBJ2-1,TRBV11-2,CASSLGGRIYNEQFF,TGTGCCAGCAGCTTAGGCGGCAGGATCTACAATGAGCAGTTCTTC
.,.,TRBJ2-1,TRBV3-1/TRBV3-2,CASSQGGNNEQFF,TGTGCCAGCAGCCAAGGGGGTAACAATGAGCAGTTCTTC
.,.,TRBJ1-3,TRBV7-9,CASSLGFAGPYGNTIYF,TGTGCCAGCAGCTTAGGCTTCGCGGGGCCTTATGGAAACACCATATATTTT